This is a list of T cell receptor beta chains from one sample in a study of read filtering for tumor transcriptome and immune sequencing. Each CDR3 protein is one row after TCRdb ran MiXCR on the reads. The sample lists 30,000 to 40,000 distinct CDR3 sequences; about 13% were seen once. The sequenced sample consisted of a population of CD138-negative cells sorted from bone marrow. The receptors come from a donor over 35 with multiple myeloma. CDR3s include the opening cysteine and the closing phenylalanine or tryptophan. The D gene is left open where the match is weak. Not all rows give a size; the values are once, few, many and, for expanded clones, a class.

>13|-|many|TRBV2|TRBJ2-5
TGTGCCAGTCAGGACCAGGGCCGGGAGACCCAGTACTTC
CASQDQGRETQYF
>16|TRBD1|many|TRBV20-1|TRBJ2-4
TGCAGTGCTATCGATTCCGGGACAGGGGCCCAAAACATTCAGTACTTC
CSAIDSGTGAQNIQYF
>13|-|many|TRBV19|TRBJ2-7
TGTGCCAGTAGTATAGGCAGGAGCTACGAGCAGTACTTC
CASSIGRSYEQYF
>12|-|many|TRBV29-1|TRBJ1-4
TGCAGCGTTATAGGGGTACGAGAAAAACTGTTTTTT
CSVIGVREKLFF
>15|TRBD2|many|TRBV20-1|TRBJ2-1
TGCAGTGCCCGTCAGGGACTAGCGGCCTACAATGAGCAGTTCTTC
CSARQGLAAYNEQFF
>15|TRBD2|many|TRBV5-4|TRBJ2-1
TGTGCCAGCAGCTTGCGGCTAGCGGGGGAAAATGAGCAGTTCTTC
CASSLRLAGENEQFF
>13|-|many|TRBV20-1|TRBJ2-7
TGCAGTGCTAGTTATGGGGGGTGGTACGAGCAGTACTTC
CSASYGGWYEQYF
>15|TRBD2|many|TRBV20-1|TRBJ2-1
TGCAGTGCAATCGGGGGTAGCGGGAGAGGGGATGAGCAGTTCTTC
CSAIGGSGRGDEQFF
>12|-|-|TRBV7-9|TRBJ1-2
TGTGCCAGCAGCCCATATAACTATGGCTACACCTTC
CASSPYNYGYTF
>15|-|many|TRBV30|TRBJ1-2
TGTGCCTGGAGTGTACATAGGGCAGCCAACTATGGCTACACCTTC
CAWSVHRAANYGYTF
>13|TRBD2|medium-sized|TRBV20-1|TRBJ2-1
TGCAGTGCTACCGGGACTAGCGGGATTGAGCAGTTCTTC
CSATGTSGIEQFF
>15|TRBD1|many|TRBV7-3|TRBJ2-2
TGTGCCAGCAGCTGGGGGACAGGGCGCACCGGGGAGCTGTTTTTT
CASSWGTGRTGELFF
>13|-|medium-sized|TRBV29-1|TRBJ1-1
TGCAGCGTTGAACCGGGGGCCGGCACTGAAGCTTTCTTT
CSVEPGAGTEAFF
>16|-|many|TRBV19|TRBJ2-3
TGTGCCAGTAGTTCTCGTGGCGCGGCCCCGAGGGATACGCAGTATTTT
CASSSRGAAPRDTQYF
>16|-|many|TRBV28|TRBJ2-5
TGTGCCAGCAGTTTGTGGCGGGCGGGCCATCAAGAGACCCAGTACTTC
CASSLWRAGHQETQYF
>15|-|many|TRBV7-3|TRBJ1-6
TGTGCCAGCAGCTCAATCGCGGCGGAAAATTCACCCCTCCACTTT
CASSSIAAENSPLHF
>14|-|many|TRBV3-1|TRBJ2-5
TGTGCCAGCAGCCCCCGGGACAACCAAGAGACCCAGTACTTC
CASSPRDNQETQYF
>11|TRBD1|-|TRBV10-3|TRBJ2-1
TGTGCCATCGGACAGGGCAATGAGCAGTTCTTC
CAIGQGNEQFF
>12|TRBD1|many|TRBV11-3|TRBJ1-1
TGTGCCAGCAAGAGACAGGGCTCTGAAGCTTTCTTT
CASKRQGSEAFF
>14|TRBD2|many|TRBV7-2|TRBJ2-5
TGTGCCAGCAGCCTAAGGTCGCGGGGGGAGACCCAGTACTTC
CASSLRSRGETQYF
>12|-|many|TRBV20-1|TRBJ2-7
TGCAGTGCCGGGACGGGCTCCTACGAGCAGTACTTC
CSAGTGSYEQYF
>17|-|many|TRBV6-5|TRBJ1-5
TGTGCCAGCAGTTACTCGAAAGGCGGGGGCGGCAATCAGCCCCAGCATTTT
CASSYSKGGGGNQPQHF
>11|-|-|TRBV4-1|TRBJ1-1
TGCGCCAGCGAAACGGACTCTGAAGCTTTCTTT
CASETDSEAFF
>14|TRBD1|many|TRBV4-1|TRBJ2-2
TGCGCCAGCAGCCGAGACAGGGAAGTTGGGGAGCTGTTTTTT
CASSRDREVGELFF
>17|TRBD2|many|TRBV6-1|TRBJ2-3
TGTGCCAGCAGTTCAACCGGGACTAGCGGCAGCACAGATACGCAGTATTTT
CASSSTGTSGSTDTQYF
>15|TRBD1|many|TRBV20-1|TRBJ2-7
TGCAGTGCTCTAAGGCGGGACAGGGTCTCCTACGAGCAGTACTTC
CSALRRDRVSYEQYF
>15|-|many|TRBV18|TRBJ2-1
TGTGCCAGCTCACCCAACCAGTTCTCCTACAATGAGCAGTTCTTC
CASSPNQFSYNEQFF
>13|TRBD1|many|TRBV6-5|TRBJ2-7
TGTGCCAGCAGTTTGGACAGGGCCTACGAGCAGTACTTC
CASSLDRAYEQYF
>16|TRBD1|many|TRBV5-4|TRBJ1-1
TGTGCCAGCAGCTGGACCCCGACAGGGAGGGACACTGAAGCTTTCTTT
CASSWTPTGRDTEAFF
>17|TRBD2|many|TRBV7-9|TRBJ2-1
TGTGCCAGCAGCTTATCAACAAACGGACTAGGTTACAATGAGCAGTTCTTC
CASSLSTNGLGYNEQFF
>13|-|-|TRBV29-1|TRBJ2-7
TGCAGCGTTGAAAGGGGACCCCCCTACGAGCAGTACTTC
CSVERGPPYEQYF
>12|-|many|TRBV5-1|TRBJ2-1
TGCGCCAGCAGCTTGTACGGGACAGAGCAGTTCTTC
CASSLYGTEQFF
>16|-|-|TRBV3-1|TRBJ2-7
TGTGCCAGCAGCCAACCCTTAAGGGGAAAGGGATACGAGCAGTACTTC
CASSQPLRGKGYEQYF
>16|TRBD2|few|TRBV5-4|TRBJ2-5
TGTGCCAGCAGCACCAAAGCGGGAGGGAGACAAGAGACCCAGTACTTC
CASSTKAGGRQETQYF
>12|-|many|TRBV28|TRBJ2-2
TGTGCCACCCGAGAAAACACCGGGGAGCTGTTTTTT
CATRENTGELFF
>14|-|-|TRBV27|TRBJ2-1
TGTGCCAGCAGTTCGGACAGTCAAAAGGGTGAGCAGTTCTTC
CASSSDSQKGEQFF
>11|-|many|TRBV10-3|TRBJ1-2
TGTGCCATCAGTGGGGAGGGAGTAAGCACCTTC
CAISGEGVSTF
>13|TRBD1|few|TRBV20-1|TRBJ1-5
TGCAGTGCTCACCGGGACAGTAATCAGCCCCAGCATTTT
CSAHRDSNQPQHF
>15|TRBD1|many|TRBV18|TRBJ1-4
TGTGCCAGCTCACAGATGGGACAGAGACATGAAAAACTGTTTTTT
CASSQMGQRHEKLFF
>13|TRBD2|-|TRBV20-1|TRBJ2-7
TGCAGTGCTGACCGGGAGGGCCCCTACGAGCAGTACTTC
CSADREGPYEQYF
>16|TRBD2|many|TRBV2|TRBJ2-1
TGTGCCAGCAGTCCCTTCGGGACTAGCAACTACAATGAGCAGTTCTTC
CASSPFGTSNYNEQFF
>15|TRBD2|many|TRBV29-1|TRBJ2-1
TGCAGCGTTGAACCGCCTAGCGGGAGCATCAATGAGCAGTTCTTC
CSVEPPSGSINEQFF
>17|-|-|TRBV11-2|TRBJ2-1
TGTGCCAGCAGCCCAACCGAGGGGGCAGGGGGGTACAATGAGCAGTTCTTC
CASSPTEGAGGYNEQFF
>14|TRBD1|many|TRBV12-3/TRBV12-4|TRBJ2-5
TGTGCCAGCAGCCAGGGGGCGTACTTAGAGACCCAGTACTTC
CASSQGAYLETQYF
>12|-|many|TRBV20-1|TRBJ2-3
TGCAGTGCTCCGGGGGTTACAGATACGCAGTATTTT
CSAPGVTDTQYF
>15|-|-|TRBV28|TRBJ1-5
TGTGCCGTCAACCAGGGAGGTTTGAGCAATCAGCCCCAGCATTTT
CAVNQGGLSNQPQHF
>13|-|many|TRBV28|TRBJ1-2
TGTGCCAGCAACTCCTTAGGACCCTATGGCTACACCTTC
CASNSLGPYGYTF
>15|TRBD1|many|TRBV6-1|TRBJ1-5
TGTGCCAGCAGTGCCGGACAGGGGGTAAATCAGCCCCAGCATTTT
CASSAGQGVNQPQHF
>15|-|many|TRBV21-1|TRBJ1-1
TGTGCCAGCAGCAAACGGCACAGGGGGCTGTCTGAAGCTTTCTTT
CASSKRHRGLSEAFF
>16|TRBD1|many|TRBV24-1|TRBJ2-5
TGTGCCACCAGTGATCGGACAGGGGGCAGGGAAGAGACCCAGTACTTC
CATSDRTGGREETQYF
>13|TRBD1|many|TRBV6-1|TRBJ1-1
TGTGCCAGCACCCGGGACAGCCCCCCTGAAGCTTTCTTT
CASTRDSPPEAFF
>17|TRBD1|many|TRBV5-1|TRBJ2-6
TGCGCCAGCAGCTCACACAGGGGTCCCTCTGGGGCCAACGTCCTGACTTTC
CASSSHRGPSGANVLTF
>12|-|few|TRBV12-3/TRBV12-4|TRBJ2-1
TGTGCCAGCAGTCTTACGCCCTCTGAGCAGTTCTTC
CASSLTPSEQFF
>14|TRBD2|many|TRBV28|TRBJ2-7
TGTGCCAGCACCCGAGGGCCTAGCGGGAGGCGGCAGTACTTC
CASTRGPSGRRQYF
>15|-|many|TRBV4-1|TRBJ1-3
TGCGCCAGCAGCCAACCCAGGGCAGGTGGAAACACCATATATTTT
CASSQPRAGGNTIYF